This entry describes one T cell receptor beta chain. This entry comes from a study of T-cell memory formation after mild COVID-19. Trimming stripped 4 bases from V and 0 bases from J, with 16 bases between. The CDR3 extends over 17 amino acids. Germline V lookup: CDR1 KGHDR, CDR2 SFDVKD. Each CDR3 protein gets one entry after TCRdb re-called the 5' RACE reads with MiXCR. The table shows 550,000 to 700,000 distinct CDR3 sequences, with 17% occurring only once. The sequence came from an adult woman who had mild COVID-19 (a few samples of this study predate the infection). Cell type and time point are not known. Material: PBMCs or a T cell subset sorted from them (not recorded which). The chain has TRBV24-1 and TRBJ2-3, with D hard to call. The CDR3 protein is CATSEPRELTSTDTQYF. CDR3 coding DNA: TGTGCCACCAGTGAGCCTCGAGAGCTGACTAGCACAGATACGCAGTATTTT.